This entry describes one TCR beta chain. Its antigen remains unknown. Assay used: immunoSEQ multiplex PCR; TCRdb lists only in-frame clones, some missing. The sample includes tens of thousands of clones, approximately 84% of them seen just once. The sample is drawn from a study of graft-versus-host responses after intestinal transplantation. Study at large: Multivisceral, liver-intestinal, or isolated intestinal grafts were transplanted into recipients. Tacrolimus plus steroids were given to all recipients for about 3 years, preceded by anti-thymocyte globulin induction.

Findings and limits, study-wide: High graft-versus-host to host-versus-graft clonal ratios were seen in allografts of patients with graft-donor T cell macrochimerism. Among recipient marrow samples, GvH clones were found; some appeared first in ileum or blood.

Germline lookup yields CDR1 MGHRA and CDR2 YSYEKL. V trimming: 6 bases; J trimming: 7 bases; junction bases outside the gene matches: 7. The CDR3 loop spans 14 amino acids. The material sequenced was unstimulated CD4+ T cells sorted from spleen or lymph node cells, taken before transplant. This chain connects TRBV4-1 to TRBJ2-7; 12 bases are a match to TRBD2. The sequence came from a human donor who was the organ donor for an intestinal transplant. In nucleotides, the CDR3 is TGCGCCAGCAGTCGGACTAGCGGGGTAGGTGAGCAGTACTTC. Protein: CASSRTSGVGEQYF.